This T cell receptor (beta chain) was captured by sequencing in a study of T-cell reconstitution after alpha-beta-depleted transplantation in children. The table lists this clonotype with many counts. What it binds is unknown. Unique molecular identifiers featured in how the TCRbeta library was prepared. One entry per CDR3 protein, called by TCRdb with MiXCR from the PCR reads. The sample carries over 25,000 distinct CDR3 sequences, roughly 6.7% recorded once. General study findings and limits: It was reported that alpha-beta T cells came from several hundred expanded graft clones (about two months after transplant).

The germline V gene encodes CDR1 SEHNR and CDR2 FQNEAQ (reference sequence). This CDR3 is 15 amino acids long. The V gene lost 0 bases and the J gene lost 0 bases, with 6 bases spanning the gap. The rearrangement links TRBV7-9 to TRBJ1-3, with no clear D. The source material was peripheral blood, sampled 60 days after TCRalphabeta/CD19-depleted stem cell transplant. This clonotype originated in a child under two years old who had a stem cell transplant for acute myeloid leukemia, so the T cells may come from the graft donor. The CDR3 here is CASSLAGGSGNTIYF. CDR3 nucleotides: TGTGCCAGCAGCTTAGCCGGTGGCTCTGGAAACACCATATATTTT.